This paragraph reports one T cell receptor beta chain. No antigen is known for it. Method: immunoSEQ multiplex PCR; TCRdb's copy keeps in-frame clones and lacks some. The table includes some 61,000 clones, roughly 80% detected once. Samples of blood were obtained at baseline, on cycle 4 day 1, and on cycle 7 day 1. CDR3 length: 15 amino acids. V was cut by 5 bases and J by 5 bases, with 16 bases left in between. Germline values: CDR1 MNHNY, CDR2 SVGAGI (reference sequence). The sample originates from a study of OX40 agonist ivuxolimab in advanced cancers. On the study more broadly: Ivuxolimab, an antibody that agonizes OX40 (CD134), was administered to the patients. Patients assigned to dose escalation were diagnosed with hepatocellular carcinoma, melanoma, renal cell or head and neck cancer. Study-wide points: It was not determined which antigens were specifically recognized by the peripheral T cells that had undergone clonal expansion.

The origin of this receptor is an adult with an advanced solid tumor such as melanoma, head and neck, liver or kidney cancer. The source was CD4+ or CD8+ T cells sorted from blood, collected in a trial of the OX40 agonist ivuxolimab. V and J are TRBV6-6 and TRBJ1-5; D call uncertain. The CDR3 spells CASSPRSRRHQPQHF. In nucleotides, the CDR3 is TGTGCCAGCAGTCCCCGATCACGGAGACATCAGCCCCAGCATTTT.